The T cell receptor (beta chain) under discussion was sequenced for a study of shared clonotypes between healthy human individuals. Study context: The cohort had two women and a few men, ages 18 to 49.

Each PCR replicate from the sorted subsets contained about 200 ng DNA, which is about 31,000 T cell genomes. This table comes from immunoSEQ multiplex PCR, and its TCRdb copy is limited to in-frame clones, with some not included. Of about 2 million clones in the sample, about 95% were seen once. General study points: Unshared clonotypes carried lower generation probabilities than those common to all four donors. Sequencing depth was expected to affect clonotype sharing among donors.

Naive-designated CD8 cells lacked CD45RO, were positively enriched for CCR7, and omitted terminally differentiated effector memory CD45RA+ cells. With V trimmed by 5 bases and J by 2 bases, 7 bases remained unmatched. Per germline, CDR1 WNHNN and CDR2 SYGVQD (reference sequence). The CDR3 has 16 residues. This clone was observed a single time. The target antigen is unknown. V and J are TRBV10-1 and TRBJ2-1, with TRBD2 matching over 9 bases. The sequence was collected from a young man in good health. Sequenced material: naive CD8+ T cells sorted from blood. This chain's CDR3 is CASSNRLAAPYNEQFF. The CDR3 nucleotides read TGCGCCAGCAGTAACCGACTAGCGGCCCCCTACAATGAGCAGTTCTTC.